The 13 T cell receptor beta chains below all came from one sample that was sequenced in a study of early stage breast cancer tumors. The assay was immunoSEQ multiplex PCR, and TCRdb's table has in-frame clones only and misses some. This repertoire shows 65,000 to 75,000 clones, about 85% found once; its top ten account for approximately 4.8%. Specimen: blood. Source of these receptors: a person in their forties with breast cancer.

In this sample, this clone turned up once. The genes are TRBV5-4 and TRBJ2-1; D is possibly TRBD2 (6 bases). CDR3 size: 16 residues. Germline assignment: CDR1 SGHNT and CDR2 YYREEE (reference sequence). The V end was cut by 0 bases, the J end by 6 bases, with 16 bases between. The CDR3 bases are TGTGCCAGCAGCTTGGAAGTCGGGAGTACCTTCAATGAGCAGTTCTTC. This sequence encodes CASSLEVGSTFNEQFF.

V is TRBV19 and J is TRBJ1-4; 7 bases are shared with TRBD1. Germline trimming cut 7 bases from V and 2 bases from J; bases unmatched to any gene: 7. The CDR3 consists of 15 residues. Germline V lookup: CDR1 LNHDA, CDR2 SQIVND (reference sequence). CDR3 residues: CASTTGELTNEKLFF. CDR3 sequence (DNA): TGTGCCAGTACTACAGGGGAATTGACTAATGAAAAACTGTTTTTT. Variable domain in full (rest from reference TRBV19 and TRBJ1-4): DGGITQSPKYLFRKEGQNVTLSCEQNLNHDAMYWYRQDPGQGLRLIYYSQIVNDFQKGDIAEGYSVSREKKESFPLTVTSAQKNPTAFYLCASTTGELTNEKLFFGSGTQLSVL.

This clone showed up just once. The V call is TRBV30, the J call TRBJ1-4; TRBD1 matches 7 bases. Losses at the gene ends were 4 bases for V and 6 bases for J; bases not matched to a gene: 5. Per germline, CDR1 GTSNPN and CDR2 SVGIG (reference sequence). The CDR3 covers 13 residues. The CDR3 is CAWNAGTDEKLFF. Written as DNA, the CDR3 is TGTGCCTGGAACGCTGGGACAGATGAAAAACTGTTTTTT.

V gene TRBV10-3 combines with J gene TRBJ1-2; D call uncertain. Germline V gene data show CDR1 as ENHRY and CDR2 as SYGVKD. The CDR3 is 14 amino acids. V was shortened by 3 bases and J by 4 bases, with 12 bases between the two germline ends. CDR3 loop: CAISDVWLGYGYTF. The CDR3 region has the DNA TGTGCCATCAGTGATGTGTGGCTTGGCTATGGCTACACCTTC.

The gene calls are TRBV28 and TRBJ2-3; weak D call: TRBD1 (7 bases). Per the germline V gene, CDR1 is MDHEN and CDR2 is SYDVKM. The CDR3 consists of 14 residues. V lost 6 bases and J lost 3, with 13 bases in between. This CDR3 reads CASRKQGRTDTQYF. In DNA, the CDR3 is TGTGCCAGCAGAAAACAGGGGAGGACAGATACGCAGTATTTT.

The CDR3 spells CASSPRTGGGYSNQPQHF. The CDR3 DNA reads as TGTGCCAGCAGTCCCCGGACAGGGGGCGGGTATAGCAATCAGCCCCAGCATTTT. The chain recombines TRBV27 with TRBJ1-5, with 11 positions matching TRBD1. V shed 5 bases, J shed 0 bases, and the junction held 9 bases outside the gene matches. CDR1 and CDR2 from the germline V gene are MNHEY and SMNVEV (reference sequence). CDR3 length: 18 residues.

The chain employs TRBV6-4 and TRBJ2-1, with 7 bases fitting TRBD2. Looked up from germline, CDR1 is MRHNA and CDR2 is SNTAGT. There are 16 residues in the CDR3. The trim removed 2 bases at V and 1 base at J, leaving 5 bases unmatched. The CDR3 DNA reads as TGTGCCAGCAGTGACCTCGGACTAGGATCCTACAATGAGCAGTTCTTC. Translation: CASSDLGLGSYNEQFF.

The chain employs TRBV2 and TRBJ1-3, with D perhaps TRBD1 (6 bases). V lost 6 bases, J lost 0 bases, and 15 bases lay in between. The CDR3 extends over 16 amino acids. The germline gives CDR1 SNHLY, CDR2 FYNNEI. CDR3 sequence: CASRGNRDPSGNTIYF. CDR3 in DNA: TGTGCCAGCAGAGGAAACAGGGATCCCTCTGGAAACACCATATATTTT. The full variable domain, its missing parts supplied by reference TRBV2 and TRBJ1-3, is EPEVTQTPSHQVTQMGQEVILRCVPISNHLYFYWYRQILGQKVEFLVSFYNNEISEKSEIFDDQFSVERPDGSNFTLKIRSTKLEDSAMYFCASRGNRDPSGNTIYFGEGSWLTVV.

The chain joins TRBV29-1 to TRBJ2-5; D possibly corresponds to TRBD1 (5 bases). Trimming removed 4 bases from V and 5 bases from J, with 20 bases in between. There are 15 residues in the CDR3. Germline lookup yields CDR1 SQVTM and CDR2 ANQGSEA. The CDR3 reads CSVVQGARAAETQYF. The CDR3 bases are TGCAGCGTTGTCCAAGGGGCCAGGGCCGCTGAGACCCAGTACTTC.

This chain joins TRBV5-1 and TRBJ2-3; TRBD2 aligns across 13 bases. The germline gives CDR1 SGHRS, CDR2 YFSETQ. The CDR3 totals 17 residues. V lost 3 bases and J lost 4; bases outside the gene matches: 8. The CDR3 nucleotides read TGCGCCAGCAGCTCGAATGGACTAGCGGGAGTGTCAGATACGCAGTATTTT. Translated, it gives CASSSNGLAGVSDTQYF.

The chain carries TRBV18 and TRBJ2-7, with unresolved D. The CDR3 extends over 13 amino acids. V shed 3 bases and J shed 3 bases, with 9 bases lying between them. Germline V gives CDR1 KGHSH, CDR2 LQKENI. The CDR3 reads CASSPPGHYEQYF. The CDR3 nucleotides read TGTGCCAGCTCACCCCCTGGGCACTACGAGCAGTACTTC.

The chain is built from TRBV7-2 and TRBJ1-5, with D perhaps TRBD1 (5 bases). Trimming shortened V by 1 base and J by 6 bases, and 13 bases separated the two germline ends. The CDR3 is 15 amino acids. CDR1 and CDR2 from the germline V gene are SGHTA and FQGNSA. CDR3 residues: CASSLGSAGSQPQHF. Here the CDR3 DNA reads TGTGCCAGCAGCTTAGGATCCGCAGGGTCTCAGCCCCAGCATTTT.

The V gene is TRBV7-9, the J gene TRBJ1-1, with D uncertain. The CDR3 length is 13 residues. CDR1 and CDR2 (germline): SEHNR, FQNEAQ (reference sequence). V lost 2 bases and J 1 base, leaving 5 bases between the germline ends. The CDR3 nucleotides read TGTGCCAGCAGCTTACGACAGAACACTGAAGCTTTCTTT. It encodes CASSLRQNTEAFF.